The present entry profiles one T cell receptor (beta chain) with its context. Its antigen remains unidentified. Within one base of it there is no much larger clone, and no base qualities were kept. TCR CDR3 regions were amplified from genomic DNA by multiplex PCR using the deep immunoSEQ assay. Genomic DNA extracted from each cell subset was distributed evenly over all wells of several immunoSEQ 96-well plates, and each plate served as one replicate. For sorted subsets, each replicate PCR was loaded with around 220 ng genomic DNA, equivalent to 25,000 to 35,000 T cell genomes. Purified libraries were measured with a Qubit 3.0 fluorometer, size-checked on a Bioanalyzer 2100, and measured again with the KAPA Library Quantification kit. A separate single-read 150-cycle Illumina NextSeq 550 flow cell was used to sequence each immunoSEQ 96-well plate. For the original study's pipeline: Because the immunoSEQ output held only junctional sequences and lacked quality scores, the filtering could not match the filtering applied to full-length reads. To assign V/J genes and CDR3, sequences were annotated using PyIR, a Python wrapper for IgBLAST v1.9, with IMGT germline references. Reads were filtered out if the reads had weak V/J assignments (E-value above 1e-6), no CDR3, stop codons, out-of-frame junctions, or ambiguous translated residues. V3J clonotypes were defined as sequences sharing the same inferred V gene, J gene, and CDR3 amino acid sequence. Percentage overlap between repertoires was computed as shared unique clonotypes divided by the size of the smaller repertoire. Three approaches were used to assess repertoire richness: RTK rarefaction, the Chao1 estimator, and Recon v2.1 estimates of unobserved clonotypes. Generation probabilities for all TCRbeta clonotypes obtained by the gDNA method from a handful of donors were computed using OLGA. Entries here come from immuneACCESS through TCRdb and include only in-frame sequences with V and J called. Some clones fail to appear in such tables; in the studies checked, an unresolved V gene covers under half of the shortfall, and the cause of the remainder is unknown. V, J and clone size were drawn from that table, and D and trimming were deduced from the DNA. The sample yields roughly 520,000 clones; around 96% were counted once. The ten largest account for about 0.059% of the sample.

The germline V gene specifies MGHRA as CDR1 and YSYEKL as CDR2. The V and J ends are trimmed by 5 bases and 5 bases, leaving 16 bases between them. The cysteine opens and the phenylalanine closes a CDR3 of 14 amino acids. The DNA shown is the 42-base CDR3, in frame from base 1. This sample is drawn from a study of shared clonotypes between healthy human individuals (dated by TCRdb to about 2020). General notes on the study: The cohort comprised a couple of women and three men aged 18 to 49 years. Leukapheresis yielded between about 0.9 and 9 billion PBMCs per donor. To increase sequencing depth and limit assay-specific biases, TCR repertoire library preparation and sequencing were carried out by different laboratories using diverse techniques. For each donor, three plates each were used for CD4 naive and CD4 memory, two plates were used for CD8 naive, and one plate was used for CD8 memory. Blood TCR repertoires of roughly five healthy adults were deeply sequenced to estimate repertoire size and the extent of clonotype sharing between individuals. Broader findings and caveats from the paper: Because the study included only a small number of donors, the genetic and exposure-history diversity represented was limited. Sampling was limited to blood, and TCR repertoires in tissue likely differ from TCR repertoires in blood. Sharing across four donors was observed for roughly 5% of naive CD4, under 4% of naive CD8, roughly 2.4% of memory CD4, and around 0.4% of memory CD8 clonotypes. Compared with non-shared clonotypes, clonotypes shared by all four sorted-subset donors had higher generation probabilities. Based on pairwise subsampling, the degree of clonotype sharing among donors was expected to be affected by sequencing depth. Even with the large sequencing depth, rarefaction of the sorted-subset datasets indicated that sequencing was incomplete. Naive subsets generally had larger estimated clonotype richness than memory subsets.

The donors were healthy, HIV-negative adults who had no recently reported acute infections or vaccinations. All donors were Caucasian adults living in Nashville, Tennessee, USA. CD4+ T cells were enriched by magnetic negative selection, after which naive cells were positively selected on CD45RA and the negative fraction was taken as the memory subset. After blood collection by leukapheresis, PBMCs were isolated using Ficoll-Histopaque density gradient centrifugation and then cryopreserved in the vapor phase of liquid nitrogen. Purity and quantity of every magnetically sorted T cell population were checked by analytical flow cytometry. Genomic DNA was isolated from each sorted fraction and quantified by UV absorbance on a Nanodrop 2000c.

The specimen sequenced was naive CD4+ T cells sorted from blood. Read against the paper, the sample's cell subset or site label means: CD45RA+ positively selected. In this chain, TRBV4-1 is recombined with TRBJ2-7; the D gene cannot be resolved reliably. The sequence was collected from a woman aged 25 to 45 in good health. The encoded CDR3 is CASSNQAQSHEQYF. The DNA sequence is given as TGCGCCAGCAGCAACCAGGCACAGTCCCACGAGCAGTACTTC.